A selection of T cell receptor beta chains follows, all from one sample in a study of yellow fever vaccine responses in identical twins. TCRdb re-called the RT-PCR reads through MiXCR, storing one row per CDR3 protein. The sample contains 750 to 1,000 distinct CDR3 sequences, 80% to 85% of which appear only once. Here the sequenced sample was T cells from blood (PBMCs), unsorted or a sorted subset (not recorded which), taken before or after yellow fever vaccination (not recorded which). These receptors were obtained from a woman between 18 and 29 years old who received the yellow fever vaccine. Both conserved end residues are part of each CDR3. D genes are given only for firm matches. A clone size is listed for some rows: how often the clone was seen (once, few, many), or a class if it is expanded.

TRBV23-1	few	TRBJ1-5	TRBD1	TGCGCCAGCAGTCAAGGGGACAGGATTAGCAATCAGCCCCAGCATTTT	CASSQGDRISNQPQHF
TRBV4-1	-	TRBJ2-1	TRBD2	TGCGCCAGCAGCCAAGTCGGGAGGAACTCCTACAATGAGCAGTTCTTC	CASSQVGRNSYNEQFF
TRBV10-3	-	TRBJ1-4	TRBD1	TGTGCCATCAGTGAGCCGGACAGGGGGCGGACTAATGAAAAACTGTTTTTT	CAISEPDRGRTNEKLFF
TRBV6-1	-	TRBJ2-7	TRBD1	TGTGCCAGTTGGACAGGGTCCAGCTACGAGCAGTACTTC	CASWTGSSYEQYF
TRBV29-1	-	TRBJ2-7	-	TGCAGCGTTGTAGGCGCGGACACCTACGAGCAGTACTTC	CSVVGADTYEQYF
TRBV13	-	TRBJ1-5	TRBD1	TGTGCCAGCAGAGCCCTGGGACAGGGGGATCAGCCCCAGCATTTT	CASRALGQGDQPQHF
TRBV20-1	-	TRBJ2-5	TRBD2	TGCAGTGCCGGACTAGTAGAGACCCAGTACTTC	CSAGLVETQYF
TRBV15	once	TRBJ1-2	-	TGTGCCACCAGCAGAGTCCCGGCTAACTATGGCTACACCTTC	CATSRVPANYGYTF
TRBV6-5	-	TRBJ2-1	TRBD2	TGTGCCAGCAGTTACCCTCTCGGGAGCGGGGGGCGCAATGAGCAGTTCTTC	CASSYPLGSGGRNEQFF
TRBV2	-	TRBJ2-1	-	TGTGCCAGCAGTGTTTCAGGGCCACCCGGCGATGAGCAGTTCTTC	CASSVSGPPGDEQFF
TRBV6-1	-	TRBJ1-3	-	TGTGCCAGAGGGAGCTCTGGAAACACCATATATTTT	CARGSSGNTIYF
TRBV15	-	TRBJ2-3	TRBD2	TGTGCCACCAAATTGACTAGCGGAGGCACAGATACGCAGTATTTT	CATKLTSGGTDTQYF
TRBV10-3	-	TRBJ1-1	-	TGTGCCACCGGGGGACAGAACACTGAAGCTTTCTTT	CATGGQNTEAFF
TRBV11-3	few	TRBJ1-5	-	TGTGCCAGCAGCTTAGGGGGGGGTCAGCCCCAGCATTTT	CASSLGGGQPQHF
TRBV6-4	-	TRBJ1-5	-	TGTGCCAGCAGTGGCTTCGACAGTAATAATCAGCCCCAGCATTTT	CASSGFDSNNQPQHF
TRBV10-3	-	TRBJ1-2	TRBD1	TGTGCCATCAGTGGAGACAGGGGAGTAAGCGGCTACACCTTC	CAISGDRGVSGYTF
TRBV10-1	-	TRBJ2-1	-	TGCGCCAGCAGTGAGTCGGGTCTTGGCGTGAGCTCCTACAATGAGCAGTTCTTC	CASSESGLGVSSYNEQFF
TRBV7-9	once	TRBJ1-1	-	TGTGCCAGCAGCTTAGTCTGGGGAACTGAAGCTTTCTTT	CASSLVWGTEAFF
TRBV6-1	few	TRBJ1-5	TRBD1	TGTGCCAGCAGTCCCGACAGGGGTAAGGGGCCCCAGCATTTT	CASSPDRGKGPQHF
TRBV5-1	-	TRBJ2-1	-	TGCGCCAGCAGCTTGGAAAGTTTCAGGGGCAATGAGCAGTTCTTC	CASSLESFRGNEQFF
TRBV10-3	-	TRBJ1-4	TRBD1	TGTGCCATCAGGCCCGGGACAGGGACGCCTACTAATGAAAAACTGTTTTTT	CAIRPGTGTPTNEKLFF
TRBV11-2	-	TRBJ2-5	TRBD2	TGTGCCAGCAGCCCCTCAATAGCGGGAGTAGAGACCCAGTACTTC	CASSPSIAGVETQYF
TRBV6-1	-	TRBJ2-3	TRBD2	TGTGCCAGCAGTCAAGGACTAGCGGGAGGCACAGATACGCAGTATTTT	CASSQGLAGGTDTQYF
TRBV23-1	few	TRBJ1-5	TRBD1	TGCGCCAGCAGTCAACCCTGGGGACAGGGGTGCCTTCAGCCCCAGCATTTT	CASSQPWGQGCLQPQHF
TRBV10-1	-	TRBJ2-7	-	TGCGCCAGCAGTGAGCGCCGGACGGATGAGCAGTACTTC	CASSERRTDEQYF
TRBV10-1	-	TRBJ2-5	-	TGCGCCAGCAGCGGGGGACAGCAAGAGACCCAGTACTTC	CASSGGQQETQYF
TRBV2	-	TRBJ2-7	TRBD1	TGTGCCAGCAGTACGCGACAGGGAGTAGTCGAGCAGTACTTC	CASSTRQGVVEQYF
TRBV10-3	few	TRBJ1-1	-	TGTGCCATCAGTGACCCGACACGGAGGGGTGGAGGAAACACTGAAGCTTTCTTT	CAISDPTRRGGGNTEAFF
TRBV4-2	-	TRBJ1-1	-	TGTGCCAGCAGCCAAGAACAGGGAGACACTGAAGCTTTCTTT	CASSQEQGDTEAFF
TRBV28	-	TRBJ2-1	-	TGTGCCAGCAGTTTCCTAGCGAATGAGCAGTTCTTC	CASSFLANEQFF
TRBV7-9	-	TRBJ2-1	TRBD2	TGTGCCAGCAGCTTAAGCCCAATGGGACTAGCGGGTAATGAGCAGTTCTTC	CASSLSPMGLAGNEQFF
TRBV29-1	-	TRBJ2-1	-	TGCAGCGCATACAGGGTGGGCCATAATGAGCAGTTCTTC	CSAYRVGHNEQFF
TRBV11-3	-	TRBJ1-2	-	TGTGCCAGCAGCCCAACAGGCGTCTATGGCTACACCTTC	CASSPTGVYGYTF
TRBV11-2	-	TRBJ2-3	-	TGTGCCAGCAGCTTAGGCCCCGTGCTGTATTTT	CASSLGPVLYF
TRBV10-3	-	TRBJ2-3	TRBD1	TGTGCCATCAGTGGCTTTGGGACAGCTAGCACAGATACGCAGTATTTT	CAISGFGTASTDTQYF
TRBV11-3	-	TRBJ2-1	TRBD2	TGTGCCAGCACCCACTGGGGACTAGCGGGAGGCTCCTACAATGAGCAGTTCTTC	CASTHWGLAGGSYNEQFF